This is a list of T cell receptor beta chains from one sample in a study of T cell repertoires in cytomegalovirus infection. These receptors' targets are unknown. TCRdb called the reads again in MiXCR, with one record for every CDR3 protein. The profile shows about 890,000 distinct CDR3 sequences, roughly 30% of them singletons. The specimen was cultured CD8+ T cells from PBMCs, collected from culture after CMV antigen stimulation. These receptor sequences come from a human donor in good health (CMV status not recorded). Some clones in this sample may be carry-over from other donors' samples. Each CDR3 is given with its conserved first and last residue. The order of the fields is clone size, D gene, J gene, CDR3 length, V gene, CDR3 protein, CDR3 DNA. The D gene is left open where the match is weak. Only some rows state a clone size, as once, few, many or a class for expanded clones.

>NA|NA|TRBJ2-7|16|TRBV4-2
CASSQEWGGVDYEQYF
TGTGCCAGCAGCCAAGAGTGGGGAGGCGTCGACTACGAGCAGTACTTC
>NA|NA|TRBJ2-3|14|TRBV20-1
CSASWGEPTDTQYF
TGCAGTGCTAGTTGGGGGGAACCCACAGATACGCAGTATTTT
>NA|NA|TRBJ1-1|15|TRBV7-6
CASSSRQSLNTEAFF
TGTGCCAGCAGCAGTCGACAGTCCTTGAACACTGAAGCTTTCTTT
>few|TRBD1|TRBJ1-2|15|TRBV6-5
CASSYFRTGRYGYTF
TGTGCCAGCAGTTACTTCAGGACAGGGCGGTATGGCTACACCTTC
>many|NA|TRBJ2-5|15|TRBV7-2
CASSLKGTSQETQYF
TGTGCCAGCAGCTTAAAAGGGACATCCCAAGAGACCCAGTACTTC
>few|TRBD2|TRBJ2-3|20|TRBV3-1
CASSQEGGGGVLNTTDTQYF
TGTGCCAGCAGCCAAGAGGGCGGCGGGGGGGTTTTAAATACTACAGATACGCAGTATTTT
>few|NA|TRBJ2-1|14|TRBV7-4
CASGWGRGGNEQFF
TGTGCCAGCGGGTGGGGTCGAGGTGGGAATGAGCAGTTCTTC
>few|NA|TRBJ2-7|14|TRBV4-1
CASSQDLAAYEQYF
TGCGCCAGCAGCCAAGATCTCGCCGCGTACGAGCAGTACTTC
>NA|NA|TRBJ1-4|14|TRBV7-6
CASSSDRTNEKLFF
TGTGCCAGCAGCTCCGACAGAACTAATGAAAAACTGTTTTTT
>NA|TRBD1|TRBJ2-1|13|TRBV29-1
CSVAGTAYNEQFF
TGCAGCGTGGCCGGGACAGCCTACAATGAGCAGTTCTTC
>many|NA|TRBJ1-5|12|TRBV7-9
CASSRGGQPQHF
TGTGCCAGCAGCCGGGGGGGTCAGCCCCAGCATTTT
>few|NA|TRBJ2-7|12|TRBV2
CASYIGLYEQYF
TGTGCCAGTTATATCGGGCTGTACGAGCAGTACTTC
>NA|TRBD1|TRBJ1-5|15|TRBV2
CASNHRGNSNQPQHF
TGTGCCAGTAACCACAGGGGTAATAGCAATCAGCCCCAGCATTTT
>few|NA|TRBJ1-6|17|TRBV4-1
CASSNDRLSSYNSPLHF
TGCGCCAGCAGCAACGACAGGCTGAGCTCCTATAATTCACCCCTCCACTTT
>NA|NA|TRBJ2-6|14|TRBV28
CATMELSGANVLTF
TGTGCCACCATGGAGCTTTCTGGGGCCAACGTCCTGACTTTC
>many|TRBD1|TRBJ2-5|15|TRBV28
CASNDRVGIRETQYF
TGTGCCAGCAACGACAGGGTGGGGATCCGGGAGACCCAGTACTTC
>NA|NA|TRBJ2-1|12|TRBV6-2/TRBV6-3
CASRRGSNEQFF
TGTGCCAGCAGACGAGGGAGCAATGAGCAGTTCTTC
>NA|NA|TRBJ1-2|13|TRBV6-5
CASSYRAATGYTF
TGTGCCAGCAGTTACCGCGCGGCCACCGGCTACACCTTC
>few|NA|TRBJ1-5|15|TRBV12-3/TRBV12-4
CASSQLQKAGQPQHF
TGTGCCAGCAGTCAATTACAGAAGGCGGGGCAGCCCCAGCATTTT
>few|TRBD2|TRBJ2-1|15|TRBV27
CASLSIAGGYNEQFF
TGTGCCAGCTTGTCGATAGCGGGGGGTTACAATGAGCAGTTCTTC
>NA|NA|TRBJ1-5|15|TRBV6-2/TRBV6-3
CASSYGGQYNQPQHF
TGTGCCAGCAGTTACGGAGGACAGTACAATCAGCCCCAGCATTTT
>NA|TRBD1|TRBJ2-1|14|TRBV24-1
CVTSDGDSYNEQFF
TGTGTCACCAGTGATGGGGACAGTTACAATGAGCAGTTCTTC
>NA|TRBD2|TRBJ2-1|16|TRBV19
CASSIVRAGGRNEQFF
TGTGCCAGTAGTATAGTCCGAGCGGGGGGGCGAAATGAGCAGTTCTTC
>many|TRBD2|TRBJ2-2|14|TRBV7-6
CASSWRGVTGELFF
TGTGCCAGCAGCTGGCGGGGGGTCACCGGGGAGCTGTTTTTT
>NA|TRBD1|TRBJ2-1|16|TRBV12-5
CASGSFPGQLYNEQFF
TGTGCTAGTGGTTCCTTTCCGGGACAGTTATACAATGAGCAGTTCTTC
>NA|NA|TRBJ2-7|13|TRBV12-3/TRBV12-4
CASRAWGVDEQYF
TGTGCCAGCAGGGCCTGGGGGGTAGACGAGCAGTACTTC
>NA|TRBD1|TRBJ1-1|16|TRBV4-1
CASSHNRDRGVPEAFF
TGCGCCAGCAGCCATAACCGGGACAGGGGCGTTCCTGAAGCTTTCTTT
>NA|TRBD2|TRBJ2-3|13|TRBV2
CATPGLLTDTQYF
TGTGCCACCCCGGGACTATTGACAGATACGCAGTATTTT
>NA|TRBD1|TRBJ1-3|16|TRBV6-2/TRBV6-3
CASRRDSVDSGNTIYF
TGTGCCAGCAGACGGGACAGCGTCGACTCTGGAAACACCATATATTTT
>few|TRBD2|TRBJ2-1|17|TRBV4-1
CASSHPTSGGEWNEQFF
TGCGCCAGCAGCCATCCGACTAGCGGGGGGGAATGGAATGAGCAGTTCTTC
>few|NA|TRBJ1-2|12|TRBV6-2/TRBV6-3
CAILERDYGYTF
TGTGCCATACTGGAGCGGGACTATGGCTACACCTTC
>NA|NA|TRBJ2-3|13|TRBV6-6
CASSNSGKDTQYF
TGTGCCAGCAGTAACTCGGGGAAAGATACGCAGTATTTT
>NA|NA|TRBJ1-5|13|TRBV27
CASSHEGVQPQHF
TGTGCCAGCAGCCACGAGGGGGTTCAGCCCCAGCATTTT
>few|TRBD1|TRBJ2-2|14|TRBV27
CATFQGANTGELFF
TGTGCCACATTTCAGGGGGCAAACACCGGGGAGCTGTTTTTT
>NA|TRBD2|TRBJ2-1|18|TRBV28
CASSLLSTAGGPYNEQFF
TGTGCCAGCAGTTTACTTTCGACAGCGGGGGGGCCCTACAATGAGCAGTTCTTC
>few|NA|TRBJ1-2|15|TRBV19
CASTQGTGPFYGYTF
TGTGCCAGTACTCAGGGCACGGGACCGTTCTATGGCTACACCTTC
>NA|TRBD2|TRBJ2-6|17|TRBV10-3
CAISEWTSGSGANVLTF
TGTGCCATCAGTGAGTGGACTAGCGGTTCTGGGGCCAACGTCCTGACTTTC
>few|NA|TRBJ2-2|10|TRBV10-2
CATSAGELFF
TGCGCCACCTCCGCCGGGGAGCTGTTTTTT
>once|NA|TRBJ1-1|12|TRBV7-4
CASSPMFTEAFF
TGTGCCAGCAGCCCCATGTTTACTGAAGCTTTCTTT
>NA|TRBD1|TRBJ1-2|17|TRBV7-8
CASSLSRDRGKSRGYTF
TGTGCCAGCAGCTTGTCCCGCGACAGGGGGAAATCACGGGGCTACACCTTC
>few|TRBD1|TRBJ2-5|15|TRBV5-6
CASSFGQGVAKTQYF
TGTGCCAGCAGCTTCGGACAGGGGGTCGCCAAGACCCAGTACTTC